These 23 T cell receptor beta chains share one sample of origin, sequenced in a study of T cells after posttransplantation cyclophosphamide. Cyclophosphamide on days +3 and +4 followed busulfan-fludarabine conditioning and a marrow graft. Repertoires were generated with immunoSEQ multiplex PCR, while TCRdb's copy carries only in-frame clones and drops some. The sample includes tens of thousands of clones, about three quarters of them seen just once. The specimen comprised CD4+ T cells sorted from blood, sampled around 2,000 days after a stem cell transplant with posttransplant cyclophosphamide. The receptors here all came from a female patient in her thirties or forties who received an allogeneic stem cell transplant from a related donor, was CMV-positive, and had no GVHD. Some T cells may be supplied by the graft donor.

The V call is TRBV4-1, the J call TRBJ1-5; 8 nucleotides agree with TRBD1. The CDR3 covers 15 residues. The germline CDR1 and CDR2 sequences are MGHRA and YSYEKL. Trimming cost V 1 base and J 5 bases; bases outside gene matches: 4. The CDR3 bases are TGCGCCAGCAGCCAAGGTTTGACAGGGGATCAGCCCCAGCATTTT. This translates into CASSQGLTGDQPQHF.

The J gene is TRBJ2-4, the V gene TRBV18; perhaps TRBD2 as D (6 bases). Germline V gene lookup returns CDR1 KGHSH and CDR2 LQKENI. The CDR3 extends over 13 amino acids. The V gene lost 3 bases and the J gene lost 9 bases, with 12 bases spanning the gap. The CDR3 sequence: CASSPRTEGIQYF. Written as DNA, the CDR3 is TGTGCCAGCTCACCCCGGACGGAGGGCATTCAGTACTTC.

Relative to its sample, this clone is medium-sized. The chain carries TRBV7-2 and TRBJ2-1; D is possibly TRBD1 (7 bases). This CDR3 is built from 18 residues. CDR1 SGHTA and CDR2 FQGNSA come from the germline V gene. Trimming shortened V by 2 bases and J by 4 bases, and 21 bases separated the two germline ends. The CDR3, as DNA: TGTGCCAGCAGCTTAAGGGGGGAGACAGGGACGAAGTACAATGAGCAGTTCTTC. Encoded protein: CASSLRGETGTKYNEQFF.

The chain has TRBV5-1 and TRBJ2-7; 8 nucleotides agree with TRBD2. This CDR3 spans 15 amino acids. Germline CDR1 and CDR2: SGHRS and YFSETQ. The V segment lost 0 bases and the J segment 2 bases; nucleotides outside the gene matches: 4. The CDR3 nucleotides are TGCGCCAGCAGCTTGGGAGGCGGGGGGACCTACGAGCAGTACTTC. Protein sequence: CASSLGGGGTYEQYF.

This chain joins TRBV6-1 and TRBJ2-7; TRBD1 aligns across 8 bases. Germline trimming cut 3 bases from V and 3 bases from J; bases unmatched to any gene: 7. The CDR3 is made up of 15 amino acids. Looked up from germline, CDR1 is MNHNS and CDR2 is SASEGT. The CDR3 DNA is TGTGCCAGCAGTGATCCGGGACAGGCCTTCTACGAGCAGTACTTC. Its translation is CASSDPGQAFYEQYF.

V usage is TRBV6-6 and J usage is TRBJ2-3; D is undetermined. Germline assignment: CDR1 MNHNY and CDR2 SVGAGI (reference sequence). The CDR3 is made up of 16 amino acids. The germline V and J ends were trimmed by 5 bases and 0 bases, with 15 bases remaining between them. CDR3 sequence (DNA): TGTGCCAGCAGTCCTGGAGAGAGGCCTAGCACAGATACGCAGTATTTT. Translation gives CASSPGERPSTDTQYF.

The chain is built from TRBV6-1 and TRBJ2-7; tentative D call: TRBD2 (5 bases). Germline CDR1 is MNHNS and CDR2 is SASEGT. Trimming removed 8 bases from V and 2 bases from J, with 13 bases in between. The CDR3 loop spans 13 amino acids. The CDR3 reads CASSKGRAYEQYF. CDR3 nucleotides: TGTGCCAGCTCAAAAGGGCGGGCCTACGAGCAGTACTTC.

V is TRBV9 and J is TRBJ2-3; D may be TRBD2 (6 bases). The CDR3 totals 17 residues. V lost 3 bases and J 3 bases, leaving 20 bases between the germline ends. Germline CDR1 SGDLS, CDR2 YYNGEE. CDR3 amino acids: CASSAGGSGGVTDTQYF. The CDR3 region has the DNA TGTGCCAGCAGCGCGGGTGGGAGTGGCGGGGTGACAGATACGCAGTATTTT.

The genes are TRBV19 and TRBJ1-1, with no clear D. V was pared by 5 bases and J by 2 bases, with 9 bases between. Germline assignment: CDR1 LNHDA and CDR2 SQIVND (reference sequence). This CDR3 contains 13 residues. CDR3 coding DNA: TGTGCCAGTAGTGTTAGAAGAAACACTGAAGCTTTCTTT. Protein sequence: CASSVRRNTEAFF.

The chain is built from TRBV2 and TRBJ1-2, with TRBD1 matching 8 bases. The trim removed 7 bases at V and 8 bases at J, leaving 12 bases unmatched. Germline values: CDR1 SNHLY, CDR2 FYNNEI. This CDR3 has 14 residues. DNA for the CDR3: TGTGCCAGCATATATACCCCAGGGGGCGAGGGCTACACCTTC. Its translation is CASIYTPGGEGYTF.

The chain combines TRBV28 with TRBJ2-7, with 10 bases fitting TRBD2. In germline, CDR1 is MDHEN, CDR2 SYDVKM. This CDR3 has 15 residues. With 4 bases clipped from V and 4 bases from J, the junction kept 7 bases outside the gene matches. As DNA, the CDR3 is TGTGCCAGCAGTTCGAGCGGGGGGGCCCTATACGAGCAGTACTTC. Its translation is CASSSSGGALYEQYF.

The chain has TRBV9 and TRBJ1-6; maybe TRBD1 (6 bases). This CDR3 contains 14 residues. Germline assignment: CDR1 SGDLS and CDR2 YYNGEE. V gave up 3 bases and J gave up 12 bases, with 16 bases separating them. The CDR3 sequence is CASSEGVVGGPLHF. The CDR3 nucleotides read TGTGCCAGCAGCGAGGGGGTTGTAGGGGGACCCCTCCACTTT.

The V call is TRBV5-5, the J call TRBJ1-5, with 8 bases lining up with TRBD1. V trimming: 0 bases; J trimming: 9 bases; junction bases outside the gene matches: 8. Per the germline V gene, CDR1 is SGHKS and CDR2 is YYEKEE (reference sequence). CDR3 size: 15 residues. CDR3 nucleotide sequence: TGTGCCAGCAGCTTGGCTGGACAGGGAGGAGGGCCCCAGCATTTT. Translation: CASSLAGQGGGPQHF.

This clone has just one count. The chain carries TRBV2 and TRBJ1-2, with D tentatively TRBD1 (6 bases). CDR1 SNHLY and CDR2 FYNNEI come from the germline V gene. This CDR3 contains 15 residues. The germline V and J ends were trimmed by 2 bases and 4 bases, with 14 bases remaining between them. The CDR3 here is CASSEMGGQSYGYTF. The CDR3 coding sequence is TGTGCCAGCAGTGAAATGGGGGGGCAAAGCTATGGCTACACCTTC.

The V and J genes are TRBV2 and TRBJ2-3, with D hard to call. The V end lost 2 bases, the J end lost 4 bases, and 10 bases lay between the germline ends. The germline V gene encodes CDR1 SNHLY and CDR2 FYNNEI. The CDR3 has 14 residues. The chain's CDR3 is CASSENVASDTQYF. DNA of the CDR3: TGTGCCAGCAGTGAAAACGTAGCCTCAGATACGCAGTATTTT.

The V and J genes are TRBV11-1 and TRBJ1-1; D ambiguous. The germline gives CDR1 SGHAT, CDR2 FQDESV (reference sequence). The length of the CDR3 is 15 residues. The ends were cut back, 5 bases at V and 6 bases at J, with 19 bases in the middle. The CDR3 is CASSPARGGSSEAFF. CDR3 sequence (DNA): TGTGCCAGCAGCCCTGCCCGGGGTGGTTCGTCTGAAGCTTTCTTT. Combining the CDR3 with reference TRBV11-1 and TRBJ1-1 gives the whole variable domain EAEVAQSPRYKITEKSQAVAFWCDPISGHATLYWYRQILGQGPELLVQFQDESVVDDSQLPKDRFSAERLKGVDSTLKIQPAELGDSAMYLCASSPARGGSSEAFFGQGTRLTVV.

The chain carries TRBV9 and TRBJ2-1, with 10 bases fitting TRBD2. CDR1 and CDR2 (germline): SGDLS, YYNGEE. V shed 3 bases and J 7 bases; nucleotides not matched to a gene: 7. The CDR3 runs to 15 residues. This CDR3 reads CASSALAGAGNEQFF. The DNA for the CDR3 is TGTGCCAGCAGCGCTCTAGCGGGGGCGGGGAATGAGCAGTTCTTC. The variable domain in full, completed from reference TRBV9 and TRBJ2-1, reads DSGVTQTPKHLITATGQRVTLRCSPRSGDLSVYWYQQSLDQGLQFLIQYYNGEERAKGNILERFSAQQFPDLHSELNLSSLELGDSALYFCASSALAGAGNEQFFGPGTRLTVL.

This chain links TRBV4-1 with TRBJ1-1, with no clear D. Germline V gene lookup returns CDR1 MGHRA and CDR2 YSYEKL. CDR3 length: 15 residues. The V end was cut by 0 bases, the J end by 2 bases, with 10 bases between. CDR3 DNA: TGCGCCAGCAGCCAAGAAGCTGCAGGAAACACTGAAGCTTTCTTT. Encoded protein: CASSQEAAGNTEAFF.

The chain carries TRBV19 and TRBJ1-1; 11 bases line up with TRBD1. The V segment lost 5 bases and the J segment 2 bases; nucleotides outside the gene matches: 13. The CDR3 extends over 18 amino acids. Per germline, CDR1 LNHDA and CDR2 SQIVND (reference sequence). The DNA for the CDR3 is TGTGCCAGTAGTCTTCCTCCTCGGGGACAGGGGGTTAACACTGAAGCTTTCTTT. Its protein is CASSLPPRGQGVNTEAFF.

This clone was found a few times. V usage is TRBV6-5 and J usage is TRBJ2-2; possibly TRBD1 for D (7 bases). Looked up from germline, CDR1 is MNHEY and CDR2 is SVGAGI. V was cut by 6 bases and J by 7 bases, with 18 bases left in between. This CDR3 comprises 15 residues. The CDR3 sequence is CASRLRGAAFGELFF. DNA for the CDR3: TGTGCCAGCAGGCTCAGGGGGGCGGCTTTCGGGGAGCTGTTTTTT.

The chain employs TRBV6-5 and TRBJ2-3; TRBD1 aligns across 8 bases. The CDR3 length is 16 residues. Per germline, CDR1 MNHEY and CDR2 SVGAGI. The V gene end was trimmed by 2 bases and the J gene end by 2 bases; junction bases not matched to a gene: 6. The CDR3 loop is CASSYAGQGFTDTQYF. Here the CDR3 DNA reads TGTGCCAGCAGTTACGCCGGACAGGGTTTCACAGATACGCAGTATTTT.

In nucleotides, the CDR3 is TGCGCCAGCAGCCAAGGGTTGGGGACTAGCGGGGGCCATGAGCAGTTCTTC. Amino acids: CASSQGLGTSGGHEQFF. The chain couples TRBV4-1 to TRBJ2-1; TRBD2 agrees at 14 bases. Germline V gene lookup returns CDR1 MGHRA and CDR2 YSYEKL. The junction had 7 bases not matched to a gene; V was cut back by 1 base and J by 8 bases. The length of the CDR3 is 17 residues.

This clone has only a few counts. This chain uses TRBV5-1 with TRBJ1-1, with 8 bases lining up with TRBD1. This CDR3 comprises 15 residues. The germline V gene encodes CDR1 SGHRS and CDR2 YFSETQ. V lost 0 bases, J lost 3 bases, and 4 bases stayed unmatched. This CDR3 is CASSLDTGGYTEAFF. CDR3 bases: TGCGCCAGCAGCTTGGATACAGGGGGTTACACTGAAGCTTTCTTT. The variable domain in full, completed from reference TRBV5-1 and TRBJ1-1, reads KAGVTQTPRYLIKTRGQQVTLSCSPISGHRSVSWYQQTPGQGLQFLFEYFSETQRNKGNFPGRFSGRQFSNSRSEMNVSTLELGDSALYLCASSLDTGGYTEAFFGQGTRLTVV.